Each of the 7 T cell receptor beta chains below was sequenced from the same sample in a study of beta chain features in type 1 diabetes. TCRB transcripts that were expressed got sequenced, as all of the isolated RNA had been reverse transcribed. Data came from immunoSEQ multiplex PCR; TCRdb stores just in-frame clones and leaves some out. The repertoire holds roughly 310,000 clones, with 11% as singletons. Sequenced material: naive CD4+ T cells from blood. All receptors come from a woman between 25 and 40 years old in good health.

The chain is built from TRBV5-1 and TRBJ1-2; 9 bases line up with TRBD1. CDR3 length equals 14 residues. Losses at the gene ends were 1 base for V and 4 bases for J; bases not matched to a gene: 2. From germline, CDR1 is SGHRS and CDR2 YFSETQ. CDR3 bases: TGCGCCAGCAGCTTGACAGGGGGCTTCTATGGCTACACCTTC. It is translated as CASSLTGGFYGYTF.

This rearrangement joins TRBV29-1 to TRBJ2-5, with 7 bases aligning to TRBD1. With V trimmed by 3 bases and J by 3 bases, 4 bases remained unmatched. Germline V lookup: CDR1 SQVTM, CDR2 ANQGSEA. The CDR3 loop spans 13 amino acids. This chain's CDR3 is CSVETGTEETQYF. CDR3 coding DNA: TGCAGCGTTGAGACCGGGACAGAAGAGACCCAGTACTTC.

In this sample, this clone turned up a few times. CDR3 in amino acids: CASSLPIRKTQYF. In DNA form, the CDR3 reads TGTGCCAGCAGTTTACCTATTCGAAAGACCCAGTACTTC. J is TRBJ2-5 and V is TRBV28, with D uncertain. CDR1 and CDR2 from the germline V gene are MDHEN and SYDVKM. Deletions cut 2 bases from V and 6 bases from J, with 10 bases between. This CDR3 comprises 13 residues.

Comment on this clone: This sample also contains other DNA sequences that code for the same CDR3. The CDR3 loop reads CATSRGGPYEQYF. Here the CDR3 DNA reads TGTGCCACCAGCAGAGGGGGGCCCTACGAGCAGTACTTC. The chain couples TRBV15 to TRBJ2-7, with a tentative D call TRBD1 (6 bases). V gave up 1 base and J gave up 2 bases, with 6 bases separating them. Germline V gives CDR1 LNHNV, CDR2 YYDKDF (reference sequence). The CDR3 sequence is 13 residues long.

The CDR3 sequence is CASSNTAGEQYF. DNA for the CDR3: TGTGCCAGCAGTAATACAGCGGGGGAGCAGTACTTC. The chain is built from TRBV6-6 and TRBJ2-7, with 7 bases identical to TRBD2. The junction had 5 bases not matched to a gene; V was cut back by 5 bases and J by 7 bases. CDR1 is MNHNY, CDR2 SVGAGI, per germline (reference sequence). The CDR3 covers 12 residues.

The chain recombines TRBV11-3 with TRBJ1-1; 10 bases are shared with TRBD1. The CDR3 length is 15 residues. Germline CDR1 and CDR2: SGHNT and YENEEA. The ends lost 4 bases at V and 3 bases at J; junction bases unmatched: 5. The CDR3 loop reads CASSSPGQGYTEAFF. CDR3 DNA sequence: TGTGCCAGCAGCTCACCGGGACAGGGGTACACTGAAGCTTTCTTT.

This clone was seen only a few times. This chain uses TRBV28 with TRBJ2-4, with 10 bases matching TRBD1. The CDR3 is made up of 14 amino acids. Germline CDR1 MDHEN, CDR2 SYDVKM. V shed 3 bases and J 8 bases; nucleotides not matched to a gene: 4. CDR3 protein: CASSLGTGVDIQYF. CDR3 in DNA: TGTGCCAGCAGTTTGGGGACAGGGGTGGACATTCAGTACTTC.